A single sample is the source of the 25 T cell receptor beta chains below, sequenced in a study of identical twins (dated by TCRdb to 2015 to 2016). The library came from 5' RACE. The reads were generated on an Illumina HiSeq 2000. Through fastp at Q25 and MiXCR, TCRdb rebuilt clones from the public reads, retaining in-frame beta chains. Rows with one shared CDR3 protein collapse into an entry with the most common genes and DNA. This sample gives roughly 240,000 distinct CDR3 sequences in total; 7.5% of them show up just once. The ten largest account for 5.4% of the sample. The data were also submitted as part of a second study, on yellow fever vaccine responses in identical twins.

The sample comprised CD8+ T cells sorted from blood. Source of these receptors: a woman aged 18-29 years in good health.

The rearrangement links TRBV20-1 to TRBJ1-5, with 9 bases lining up with TRBD1. Germline lookup yields CDR1 DFQATT and CDR2 SNEGSKA (reference sequence). This CDR3 region has 13 residues. V trimming: 2 bases; J trimming: 7 bases; junction bases outside the gene matches: 3. In nucleotides, the CDR3 is TGCAGTGCTAGATACAGGGGGCACCAGCCCCAGCATTTT. It yields the protein CSARYRGHQPQHF.

This clonotype turned up a few times. The chain employs TRBV2 and TRBJ2-5, with D perhaps matching TRBD2 (5 bases). Per the germline V gene, CDR1 is SNHLY and CDR2 is FYNNEI. V lost 5 bases to trimming and J lost 2 bases, with 12 bases between them. CDR3 size: 14 residues. The CDR3 protein is CASSQDYSQETQYF. The CDR3 region has the DNA TGTGCCAGCAGTCAAGACTACTCACAAGAGACCCAGTACTTC.

A few counts support this clonotype. V and J are TRBV15 and TRBJ2-7; 10 bases align to TRBD2. The CDR3 extends over 15 amino acids. Germline V CDR1 and CDR2: LNHNV, YYDKDF (reference sequence). The V gene end was trimmed by 2 bases and the J gene end by 5 bases; junction bases not matched to a gene: 6. The CDR3 loop is CATSRRTSGVNEQYF. The DNA of the CDR3 is TGTGCCACCAGCAGAAGGACTAGCGGAGTAAACGAGCAGTACTTC. The entire variable domain, with the rest obtained from reference TRBV15 and TRBJ2-7, is as follows: DAMVIQNPRYQVTQFGKPVTLSCSQTLNHNVMYWYQQKSSQAPKLLFHYYDKDFNNEADTPDNFQSRRPNTSFCFLDIRSPGLGDTAMYLCATSRRTSGVNEQYFGPGTRLTVT.

This clonotype was picked up many times. The chain is built from TRBV6-1 and TRBJ2-2; D call uncertain. V was cut by 5 bases and J by 6 bases, with 13 bases left in between. The CDR3 runs to 14 residues. Per germline, CDR1 MNHNS and CDR2 SASEGT. The CDR3 DNA reads as TGTGCCAGCAGTACCCCCTTGCCCTCCGGGGAGCTGTTTTTT. Translated: CASSTPLPSGELFF.

This clonotype was recorded at least ten times. The chain has TRBV28 and TRBJ1-3; D gene uncertain. With 2 bases removed from V and 0 bases from J, the gap between germline ends came to 8 bases. The CDR3 is made up of 15 amino acids. Germline V CDR1 and CDR2: MDHEN, SYDVKM. CDR3 amino acids: CASSLESGSGNTIYF. Here the CDR3 DNA reads TGTGCCAGCAGTTTAGAGTCAGGCTCTGGAAACACCATATATTTT.

The rearrangement links TRBV4-1 to TRBJ2-1, with D possibly matching TRBD1 (5 bases). Trimming pared 1 base from V and 8 bases from J, leaving 15 bases between. CDR3 length: 15 residues. CDR1 and CDR2 from the germline V gene are MGHRA and YSYEKL. The CDR3 spells CASSQAVVRADEQFF. The CDR3 bases are TGCGCCAGCAGCCAAGCGGTCGTCAGGGCCGATGAGCAGTTCTTC.

The chain links TRBV28 to TRBJ2-7, with 14 positions matching TRBD2. The CDR3 length is 16 residues. Germline CDR1 reads MDHEN; CDR2 reads SYDVKM. V was pared by 5 bases and J by 4 bases, with 7 bases of the junction left unmatched. The CDR3, as DNA: TGTGCCAGCAGTCCTACGGGACTAGCGGGGGCTTACGAGCAGTACTTC. Translated: CASSPTGLAGAYEQYF.

This clonotype has a count of ten or more. The chain combines TRBV29-1 with TRBJ2-1, with TRBD2 matching over 7 bases. Germline V gene lookup returns CDR1 SQVTM and CDR2 ANQGSEA. V lost 2 bases to trimming and J lost 2 bases; unmatched junction nucleotides: 6. There are 15 residues in the CDR3. CDR3 sequence (DNA): TGCAGCGTTGAATTTAGCGGGCCTCCCTACAATGAGCAGTTCTTC. Protein sequence: CSVEFSGPPYNEQFF.

This clonotype was recorded a few times. The V gene is TRBV7-2, the J gene TRBJ2-7, with a weak D call TRBD2 (5 bases). The CDR3 consists of 13 residues. Trimming took 4 bases from V and 7 from J, leaving 14 bases between them. CDR1 SGHTA and CDR2 FQGNSA come from the germline V gene. The CDR3 is CASSSDGWEEQYF. As DNA, the CDR3 is TGTGCCAGCAGCTCCGACGGGTGGGAGGAGCAGTACTTC.

The rearrangement links TRBV15 to TRBJ2-3, with TRBD2 matching 9 bases. This CDR3 comprises 18 residues. V gave up 0 bases and J gave up 2 bases; unmatched junction bases: 9. In germline, CDR1 is LNHNV, CDR2 YYDKDF (reference sequence). This CDR3 is CATSREDAGGGPTDTQYF. The CDR3 region has the DNA TGTGCCACCAGCAGAGAGGATGCGGGGGGGGGCCCCACAGATACGCAGTATTTT.

This clonotype was detected a few times. The chain joins TRBV4-1 to TRBJ1-1, with D unresolved. Germline V lookup: CDR1 MGHRA, CDR2 YSYEKL. This CDR3 has 13 residues. Trimming stripped 1 base from V and 1 base from J, with 4 bases between. CDR3 sequence reads: CASSQVENTEAFF. CDR3 in DNA: TGCGCCAGCAGCCAAGTTGAGAACACTGAAGCTTTCTTT.

This clonotype was seen a handful of times. J is TRBJ2-6 and V is TRBV11-2; either TRBD1 or TRBD2 may supply D (5 bases each). The germline gives CDR1 SGHAT, CDR2 FQNNGV. Trimming left V 3 bases short and J 1 base short, with 16 bases between. CDR3 length equals 18 residues. The CDR3 reads CASSFWGIKLSGANVLTF. For the CDR3, the DNA is TGTGCCAGCAGCTTTTGGGGGATTAAGCTGTCTGGGGCCAACGTCCTGACTTTC.

This clonotype has at least ten counts. CDR3 nucleotides: TGCAGTGCCCCCAGGGGGCTAAGGACTGAAGCTTTCTTT. Translation: CSAPRGLRTEAFF. The rearrangement links TRBV20-1 to TRBJ1-1, with 8 bases fitting TRBD1. The CDR3 spans 13 residues. V shed 6 bases, J shed 5 bases, and the junction held 8 bases outside the gene matches. Germline CDR1 DFQATT, CDR2 SNEGSKA (reference sequence).

This clonotype occurred a few times. CDR3 protein: CSARGQREFPGELFF. The CDR3 DNA sequence: TGCAGTGCTAGAGGCCAGCGGGAGTTCCCCGGGGAGCTGTTTTTT. The chain carries TRBV20-1 and TRBJ2-2, with TRBD2 matching over 8 bases. Germline assignment: CDR1 DFQATT and CDR2 SNEGSKA (reference sequence). Trimming removed 1 base from V and 6 bases from J; junction bases left unmatched: 7. CDR3 length equals 15 residues.

The chain is built from TRBV28 and TRBJ2-1; 7 nucleotides agree with TRBD2. This CDR3 is 14 amino acids long. With V trimmed by 6 bases and J by 3 bases, 5 bases remained unmatched. The V gene's germline CDR1 is MDHEN and CDR2 SYDVKM. The CDR3 nucleotides read TGTGCCAGCAGACCAACTAGCGACTACAATGAGCAGTTCTTC. It codes for CASRPTSDYNEQFF.

This clonotype was picked up many times. The J gene is TRBJ2-7, the V gene TRBV7-9; 12 bases map to TRBD2. With 5 bases clipped from V and 1 base from J, the junction kept 9 bases outside the gene matches. Germline lookup yields CDR1 SEHNR and CDR2 FQNEAQ (reference sequence). The CDR3 contains 17 residues. CDR3 region: CASSPGLAGAMSYEQYF. Here the CDR3 DNA reads TGTGCCAGCAGCCCGGGACTAGCGGGCGCCATGTCCTACGAGCAGTACTTC.

At least ten counts were recorded for this clonotype. The genes are TRBV12-3 or TRBV12-4 and TRBJ2-1; 9 bases are a match to TRBD2. There are 16 residues in the CDR3. V shed 1 base, J shed 3 bases, and the junction held 4 bases outside the gene matches. CDR3 protein: CASSLGGRAFYNEQFF. In DNA form, the CDR3 reads TGTGCCAGCAGTTTAGGCGGGAGGGCCTTCTACAATGAGCAGTTCTTC.

This clonotype was counted many times. The chain joins TRBV24-1 to TRBJ1-3; D unresolved. This CDR3 has 20 amino acids. Between the trimmed V and J ends, which lost 0 bases and 0 bases, there was a span of 20 bases. Per germline, CDR1 KGHDR and CDR2 SFDVKD. CDR3 in amino acids: CATSDLPRSDSTPSGNTIYF. The CDR3 nucleotides are TGTGCCACCAGTGATTTGCCTCGGTCAGACTCTACGCCCTCTGGAAACACCATATATTTT.

This clonotype was observed a few times. The chain carries TRBV3-1 and TRBJ2-7; TRBD2 agrees at 7 bases. This CDR3 is built from 18 residues. J was trimmed by 0 bases and V by 3 bases; bases with no gene match: 14. CDR1 and CDR2 from the germline V gene are LGHDT and YNNKEL (reference sequence). CDR3 loop: CASSHPSPQGGSSYEQYF. As DNA, the CDR3 is TGTGCCAGCAGCCATCCCTCACCCCAGGGCGGGAGCTCCTACGAGCAGTACTTC.

The rearrangement uses TRBV13 and TRBJ2-7; TRBD1 agrees at 7 bases. The germline gives CDR1 PRHDT, CDR2 FYEKMQ (reference sequence). This CDR3 region has 13 residues. V lost 5 bases, J lost 7 bases, and 8 bases stayed unmatched. The CDR3 here is CASSRGDRKEQYF. In DNA, the CDR3 is TGTGCCAGCAGCCGAGGGGACAGAAAAGAGCAGTACTTC.

This clonotype was observed at least ten times. This chain links TRBV12-3 or TRBV12-4 with TRBJ1-1; possibly TRBD1 for D (5 bases). The CDR3 runs 14 residues. V lost 1 base and J lost 3, with 9 bases in between. The CDR3 DNA sequence: TGTGCCAGCAGTTTAGGGACAATTGACACTGAAGCTTTCTTT. Amino acid sequence: CASSLGTIDTEAFF.

The sample holds a few counts of this clonotype. CDR3 DNA sequence: TGTGCCAGCAGTCCAAGTCAGAACACTGAAGCTTTCTTT. This translates into CASSPSQNTEAFF. The chain links TRBV12-3 or TRBV12-4 to TRBJ1-1; D unclear. The CDR3 runs 13 residues. Trimming pared 5 bases from V and 1 base from J, leaving 8 bases between.

This clonotype was counted only a few times. The chain uses TRBV12-3 or TRBV12-4 and TRBJ1-4, with unresolved D. The CDR3 is 16 amino acids. V was clipped by 5 bases and J by 0 bases, with 13 bases between them. DNA for the CDR3: TGTGCCAGCAGTCTAAGACATGTTGCAACTAATGAAAAACTGTTTTTT. Its protein product is CASSLRHVATNEKLFF.

The J gene is TRBJ2-3, the V gene TRBV3-1; D tentatively fits TRBD1 or TRBD2 (5 bases each). This CDR3 region has 14 residues. The germline V gene encodes CDR1 LGHDT and CDR2 YNNKEL (reference sequence). V lost 0 bases, J lost 5 bases, and 9 bases lay in between. In nucleotides, the CDR3 is TGTGCCAGCAGCCAAGAGAGTGGGGGAGATACGCAGTATTTT. This codes for CASSQESGGDTQYF.

The chain carries TRBV9 and TRBJ2-7; a possible D gene is TRBD2 (6 bases). The CDR3 loop spans 14 amino acids. Trimming removed 4 bases at V and 4 bases at J, with 15 bases between. CDR1 is SGDLS and CDR2 is YYNGEE in the germline V gene. Here the CDR3 DNA reads TGTGCCAGCAGCCCACCGGGAGCCCTTTACGAGCAGTACTTC. Protein: CASSPPGALYEQYF.